This is a list of T cell receptor beta chains from one sample in a study of tumor-infiltrating lymphocytes in primary liver carcinoma. TCRdb passed the multiplex PCR reads through MiXCR, listing each CDR3 protein once. This table holds about 21,000 distinct CDR3 sequences, approximately 79% found once. The material sequenced was liver tumor tissue from sampling region 1. These receptors were collected from a man in his forties with primary liver carcinoma and hepatitis B virus infection. Each CDR3 is given with its conserved first and last residue. The size field is filled for only some rows; it gives once, few, many or a size class.

once	TRBV12-3/TRBV12-4	TRBJ1-6	CTSSLKNSPIHF
.	TRBV11-2	TRBJ1-1	CAGSPSMGLVNTEAFF
once	TRBV4-2	TRBJ2-3	CASRQVALLAGATDTQFF
.	TRBV6-2/TRBV6-3	TRBJ1-1	CASRTFDREQSEAFF
.	TRBV6-2/TRBV6-3	TRBJ2-1	CASSLIPSSYNKQLF
.	TRBV11-2	TRBJ2-7	CTSSLSSGITYGQYF
.	TRBV4-1	TRBJ2-7	CASSPGHRYEQYF
.	TRBV11-2	TRBJ2-2	CASNFRQSKTRELFF
many	TRBV5-1	TRBJ2-1	CASSPQGDYNEQFF
.	TRBV4-3	TRBJ2-7	CASSQCRETPNEQYF
.	TRBV28	TRBJ2-7	CASMTGTGTYEQYF
.	TRBV30	TRBJ2-7	CVWSLYPGPYEQYF
few	TRBV7-8	TRBJ2-7	CASSSALGGEQYF
many	TRBV20-1	TRBJ1-1	CSAPNRDRGAFF
.	TRBV19	TRBJ2-2	CASSMYGAGTGELFF
.	TRBV6-6	TRBJ2-1	CATSTQGNNEHFF
.	TRBV6-1	TRBJ2-7	CASSGGQTSGEQYF
.	TRBV11-2	TRBJ2-5	CAGTLTAGGSGETQYF
.	TRBV10-3	TRBJ2-3	CAIGAGASTYTQYF
few	TRBV12-3/TRBV12-4	TRBJ2-6	CVSTLSRSRANVLTF